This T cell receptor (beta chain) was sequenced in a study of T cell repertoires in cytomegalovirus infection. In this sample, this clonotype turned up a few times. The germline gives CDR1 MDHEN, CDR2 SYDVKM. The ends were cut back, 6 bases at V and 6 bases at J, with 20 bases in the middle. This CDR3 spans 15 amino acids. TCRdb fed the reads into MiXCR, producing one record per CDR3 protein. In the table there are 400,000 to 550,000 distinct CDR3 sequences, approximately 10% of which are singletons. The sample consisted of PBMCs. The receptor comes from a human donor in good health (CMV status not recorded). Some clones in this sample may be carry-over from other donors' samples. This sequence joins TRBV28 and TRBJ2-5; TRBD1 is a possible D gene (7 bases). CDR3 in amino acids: CASSSGAQGRKTQYF. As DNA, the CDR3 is TGTGCCAGCAGCTCAGGGGCACAGGGGAGGAAGACCCAGTACTTC.